The 15 T cell receptor beta chains below all came from one sample that was sequenced in a study of molecular identifiers for immune sequencing clone quantification. TCRdb used MiXCR to reprocess the PCR reads, holding one entry per CDR3 protein. The top ten hold 0.85% to 0.9% of the sample, which has about 640,000 distinct CDR3 sequences, just under 20% seen once. Sample: naive CD8+ T cells from blood, with Jurkat cell RNA spiked in. Indicated subset: FACS-sorted CD8+CD4-CCR7+CD45RA+ naive T cells. The receptor set was obtained from a human donor in good health. Some libraries in this study had Jurkat cell RNA spiked in.

This clonotype came up many times. V is TRBV4-3 and J is TRBJ1-1, with D maybe TRBD1 (5 bases). The CDR3 covers 13 residues. Germline CDR1 LGHNA, CDR2 YSLEER. Trimming cost V 3 bases and J 6 bases, with 11 bases left between them. The CDR3 loop reads CASSQRGTAEAFF. CDR3 nucleotides: TGCGCCAGCAGCCAGCGCGGGACGGCTGAAGCTTTCTTT.

The sample holds a few counts of this clonotype. A much larger clone differs by one base, so this may be a read error. The final CDR3 position lacks the conserved phenylalanine or tryptophan, pointing to a likely read error. The rearrangement links TRBV4-1 to TRBJ2-1; 8 bases are shared with TRBD1. The V and J ends lost 3 bases and 6 bases, in that order; junction bases with no gene match: 10. CDR1 and CDR2 from the germline V gene are MGHRA and YSYEKL. This CDR3 contains 16 residues. The CDR3 region is CASSHGRTGLINEQFS. CDR3 coding DNA: TGCGCCAGCAGCCACGGAAGGACAGGGTTGATCAATGAGCAGTTCTCC.

The table lists this clonotype with many counts. The gene calls are TRBV6-5 and TRBJ1-1, with D possibly matching TRBD1 (6 bases). The length of the CDR3 is 13 residues. Germline V gives CDR1 MNHEY, CDR2 SVGAGI. Trimming cost V 8 bases and J 5 bases, with 15 bases left between them. CDR3 nucleotides: TGTGCCAGCGGGGGGGGGGCGAGTACTGAAGCTTTCTTT. This codes for CASGGGASTEAFF.

Ten or more counts support this clonotype. The rearrangement joins TRBV12-3 or TRBV12-4 to TRBJ1-4, with D perhaps TRBD1 (5 bases). V was pared by 5 bases and J by 4 bases, with 26 bases between. The length of the CDR3 is 19 residues. DNA of the CDR3: TGTGCCAGCAGTCTACCTGACTTAGGGAGGGAAGGGGATAATGAAAAACTGTTTTTT. The encoded protein is CASSLPDLGREGDNEKLFF.

This clonotype was detected ten times or more. V usage is TRBV6-5 and J usage is TRBJ2-7; 10 bases agree with TRBD1. This CDR3 is built from 14 residues. Germline CDR1 is MNHEY and CDR2 is SVGAGI. J gave up 4 bases and V 5 bases, and 5 bases lay outside the gene matches. The CDR3 DNA sequence: TGTGCCAGCAGTGCGGACAGGGGGGGATACGAGCAGTACTTC. This translates into CASSADRGGYEQYF.

A few counts support this clonotype. J is TRBJ2-3 and V is TRBV19; possible D gene TRBD2, 5 bases. Trimming took off 9 bases at V and 2 bases at J, with 12 bases between the two ends. The CDR3 is 13 residues long. The germline V gene has CDR1 LNHDA and CDR2 SQIVND (reference sequence). This chain's CDR3 is CASAEGLTDTQYF. CDR3 DNA: TGTGCCAGCGCCGAGGGTCTCACAGATACGCAGTATTTT.

This clonotype was recorded at least ten times. The chain joins TRBV7-6 to TRBJ2-7; D might be TRBD1 or TRBD2, each matching 6 bases. V gave up 3 bases and J gave up 5 bases, with 20 bases separating them. The CDR3 is 16 residues long. The germline V gene encodes CDR1 SGHVS and CDR2 FNYEAQ. The CDR3: CASSFGVMAEGDEQYF. The CDR3 bases are TGTGCCAGCAGCTTTGGGGTTATGGCGGAGGGGGACGAGCAGTACTTC.

For this clonotype: One base away lies a much larger clone, so this may be a sequencing read error. The CDR3 does not close with the conserved phenylalanine or tryptophan, likely indicating a read error. This rearrangement joins TRBV5-1 to TRBJ2-7; 7 nucleotides align to TRBD1. Germline V gene data show CDR1 as SGHRS and CDR2 as YFSETQ. After removal of 1 base from V and 2 bases from J, the junction contained 3 bases not matched to a gene. The CDR3 runs 14 residues. The CDR3 DNA reads as TGCGCCAGCAGCTTGTACAGGGGAGCCTACGAGCAGTACCTC. Translated, it gives CASSLYRGAYEQYL.

Worth noting for this clonotype: A much larger clone sits a single nucleotide away, making a read error possible. The genes are TRBV7-9 and TRBJ2-7; D ambiguous. This CDR3 spans 13 amino acids. CDR1 and CDR2 (germline): SEHNR, FQNEAQ (reference sequence). In DNA form, the CDR3 reads TGTGCCGGCAGCTTAGATCCGGGTATGGAGCAGTACTTC. Translating gives CAGSLDPGMEQYF.

A remark on this clonotype: The conserved phenylalanine or tryptophan is not found at the CDR3 terminus, so this likely reflects a read error. Because the CDR3's place on the DNA is in doubt, the DNA is left out and the CDR3 is given as listed by TCRdb. The chain links TRBV5-1 to TRBJ2-2. CDR1 and CDR2 (germline): SGHRS, YFSETQ. Termini included, the CDR3 measures 14 amino acids. CDR3 protein: CASSFFDGTGGLLV.

Points on this clonotype: One junction end disagrees with the germline gene, perhaps due to a read error. The V gene is TRBV5-5, the J gene TRBJ2-2; D is uncertain. The CDR3 sequence is 16 residues long. Germline assignment: CDR1 SGHKS and CDR2 YYEKEE (reference sequence). The CDR3: CASSLSYPPNSGELFF. In DNA, the CDR3 is TGTGCCAGCAGCTTGTCTTACCCTCCGAACTCCGGGGAGCTGTTTTTT.

This clonotype was recorded at least ten times. The gene calls are TRBV6-4 and TRBJ2-1; 11 bases fit TRBD2. V was clipped by 2 bases and J by 0 bases; unmatched bases: 12. Germline CDR1 and CDR2: MRHNA and SNTAGT. This CDR3 has 20 residues. CDR3 amino acids: CASSDTLLAGEPSSYNEQFF. CDR3 DNA: TGTGCCAGCAGTGACACCTTACTAGCGGGAGAGCCGAGCTCCTACAATGAGCAGTTCTTC.

This clonotype has ten or more counts. This chain uses TRBV6-5 with TRBJ2-3; D might be TRBD2 (6 bases). This CDR3 has 14 amino acids. Looked up from germline, CDR1 is MNHEY and CDR2 is SVGAGI. Deletions cut 2 bases from V and 2 bases from J, with 8 bases between. The CDR3 region has the DNA TGTGCCAGCAGTTACAGCGGGTCCACAGATACGCAGTATTTT. The encoded protein is CASSYSGSTDTQYF.

A remark on this clonotype: A much larger clonotype is one base distant, so this may be a read error. The chain recombines TRBV20-1 with TRBJ1-2; D possibly corresponds to TRBD1 (5 bases). The V and J ends lost 0 bases and 4 bases respectively, with 18 bases between them. This CDR3 is built from 16 residues. The germline CDR1 and CDR2 sequences are DFQATT and SNEGSKA (reference sequence). The CDR3 bases are TGCAGTGCTAGAGATCCCAGGACAAGGCTACGCTATGGCTACACCTTC. Protein sequence: CSARDPRTRLRYGYTF.

This clonotype was counted ten times or more. The chain uses TRBV29-1 and TRBJ2-7, with 9 bases aligning to TRBD2. V shed 3 bases, J shed 6 bases, and the junction held 12 bases outside the gene matches. Germline V gives CDR1 SQVTM, CDR2 ANQGSEA. The CDR3 consists of 15 residues. CDR3 amino acids: CSVEESGRITGEQYF. The CDR3 DNA follows: TGCAGCGTTGAGGAAAGCGGGAGGATCACCGGCGAGCAGTACTTC.